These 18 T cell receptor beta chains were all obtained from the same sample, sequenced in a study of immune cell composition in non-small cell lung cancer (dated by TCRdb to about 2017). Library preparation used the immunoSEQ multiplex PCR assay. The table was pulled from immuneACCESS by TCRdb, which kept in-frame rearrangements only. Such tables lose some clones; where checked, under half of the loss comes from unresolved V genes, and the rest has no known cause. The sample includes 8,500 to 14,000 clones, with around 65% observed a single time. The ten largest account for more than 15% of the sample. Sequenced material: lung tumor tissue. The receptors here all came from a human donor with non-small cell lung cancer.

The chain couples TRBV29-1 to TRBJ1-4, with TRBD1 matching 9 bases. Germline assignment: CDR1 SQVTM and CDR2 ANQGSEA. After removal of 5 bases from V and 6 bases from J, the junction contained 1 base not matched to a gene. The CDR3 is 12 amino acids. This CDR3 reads CSVWTGDEKLFF. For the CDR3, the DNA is TGCAGCGTTTGGACAGGGGATGAAAAACTGTTTTTT.

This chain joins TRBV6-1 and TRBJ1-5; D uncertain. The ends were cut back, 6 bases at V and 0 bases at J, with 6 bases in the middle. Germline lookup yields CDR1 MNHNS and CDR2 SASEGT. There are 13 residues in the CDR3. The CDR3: CASSSFSNQPQHF. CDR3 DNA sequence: TGTGCCAGCAGCAGTTTTAGCAATCAGCCCCAGCATTTT.

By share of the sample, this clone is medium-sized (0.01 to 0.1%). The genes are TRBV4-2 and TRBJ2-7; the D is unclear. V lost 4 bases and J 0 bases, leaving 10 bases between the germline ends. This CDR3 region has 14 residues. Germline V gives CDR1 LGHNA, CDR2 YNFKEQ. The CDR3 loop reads CASSRLDGSYEQYF. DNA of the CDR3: TGTGCCAGCAGCCGACTCGATGGCTCCTACGAGCAGTACTTC.

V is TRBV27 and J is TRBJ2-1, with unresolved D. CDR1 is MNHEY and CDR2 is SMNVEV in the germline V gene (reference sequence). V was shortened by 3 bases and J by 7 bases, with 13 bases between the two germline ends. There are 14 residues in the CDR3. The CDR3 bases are TGTGCCAGCAGTTTCACCCCCAGGTCAAATGAGCAGTTCTTC. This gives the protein CASSFTPRSNEQFF.

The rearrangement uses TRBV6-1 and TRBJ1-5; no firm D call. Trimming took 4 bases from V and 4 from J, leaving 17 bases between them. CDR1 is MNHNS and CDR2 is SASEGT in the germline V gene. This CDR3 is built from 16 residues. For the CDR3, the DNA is TGTGCCAGCAGTGTTTTGATCCGCTATTGGAATCAGCCCCAGCATTTT. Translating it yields CASSVLIRYWNQPQHF.

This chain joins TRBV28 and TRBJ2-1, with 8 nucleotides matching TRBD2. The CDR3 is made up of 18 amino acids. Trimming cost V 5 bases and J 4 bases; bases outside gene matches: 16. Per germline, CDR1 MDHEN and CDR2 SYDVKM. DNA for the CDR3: TGTGCCAGCAGTGCCCTAGCGGGCGGACGGGGGGATTACAATGAGCAGTTCTTC. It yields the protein CASSALAGGRGDYNEQFF.

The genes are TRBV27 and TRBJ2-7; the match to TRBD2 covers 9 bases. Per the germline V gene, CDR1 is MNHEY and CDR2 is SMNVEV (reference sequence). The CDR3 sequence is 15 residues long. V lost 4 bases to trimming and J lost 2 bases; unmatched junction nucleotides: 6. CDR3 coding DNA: TGTGCCAGCAGTTATGGGGCGGGAGGGCCCTACGAGCAGTACTTC. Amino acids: CASSYGAGGPYEQYF.

The CDR3, as DNA: TGCGCCAGCAGCCAAGTGGGTGGGGCCGGCGAGCAGTACTTC. Translating it yields CASSQVGGAGEQYF. The V gene is TRBV4-3, the J gene TRBJ2-7, with D possibly TRBD1 on 5 matching bases. CDR1 and CDR2 (germline): LGHNA, YSLEER. V lost 1 base and J 6 bases, leaving 13 bases between the germline ends. This CDR3 is 14 amino acids long.

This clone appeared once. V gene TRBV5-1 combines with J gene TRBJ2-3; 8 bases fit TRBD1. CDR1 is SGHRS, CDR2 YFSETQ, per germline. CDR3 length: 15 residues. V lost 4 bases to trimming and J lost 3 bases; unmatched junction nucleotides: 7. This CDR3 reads CASSPLTGGTDTQYF. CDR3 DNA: TGCGCCAGCAGCCCGCTAACAGGGGGGACAGATACGCAGTATTTT. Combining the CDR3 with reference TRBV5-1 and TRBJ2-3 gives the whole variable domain KAGVTQTPRYLIKTRGQQVTLSCSPISGHRSVSWYQQTPGQGLQFLFEYFSETQRNKGNFPGRFSGRQFSNSRSEMNVSTLELGDSALYLCASSPLTGGTDTQYFGPGTRLTVL.

The CDR3 region is CASNTEYFTEAFF. The CDR3 DNA is TGTGCCAGTAATACCGAATACTTTACTGAAGCTTTCTTT. J is TRBJ1-1 and V is TRBV19; D unresolved. Germline CDR1 LNHDA, CDR2 SQIVND (reference sequence). V was clipped by 7 bases and J by 5 bases, with 14 bases between them. This CDR3 contains 13 residues.

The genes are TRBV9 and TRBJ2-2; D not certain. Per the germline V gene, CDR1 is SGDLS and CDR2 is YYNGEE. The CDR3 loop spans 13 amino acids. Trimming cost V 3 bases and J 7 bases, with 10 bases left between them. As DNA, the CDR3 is TGTGCCAGCAGCGCTACCTTTGGCGGGGAGCTGTTTTTT. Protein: CASSATFGGELFF.

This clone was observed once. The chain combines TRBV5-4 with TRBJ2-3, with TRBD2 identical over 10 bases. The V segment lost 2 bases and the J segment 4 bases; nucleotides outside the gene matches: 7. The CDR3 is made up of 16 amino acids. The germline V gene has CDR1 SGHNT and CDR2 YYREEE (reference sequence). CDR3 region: CASSLLLAGSADTQYF. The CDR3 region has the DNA TGTGCCAGCAGCTTACTACTAGCGGGATCTGCAGATACGCAGTATTTT.

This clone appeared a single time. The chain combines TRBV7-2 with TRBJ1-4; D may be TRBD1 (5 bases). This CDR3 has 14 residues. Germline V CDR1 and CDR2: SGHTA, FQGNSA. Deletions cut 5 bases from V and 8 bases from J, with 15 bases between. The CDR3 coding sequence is TGTGCCAGCAGCCAGGGATGGGGTGAGGAAAAACTGTTTTTT. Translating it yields CASSQGWGEEKLFF.

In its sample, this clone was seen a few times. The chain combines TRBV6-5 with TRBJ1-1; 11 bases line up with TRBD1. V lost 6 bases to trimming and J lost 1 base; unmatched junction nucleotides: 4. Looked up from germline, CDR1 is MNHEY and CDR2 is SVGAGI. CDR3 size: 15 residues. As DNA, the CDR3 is TGTGCCAGCAGGGGGACAGGGGGGACGAACACTGAAGCTTTCTTT. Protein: CASRGTGGTNTEAFF.

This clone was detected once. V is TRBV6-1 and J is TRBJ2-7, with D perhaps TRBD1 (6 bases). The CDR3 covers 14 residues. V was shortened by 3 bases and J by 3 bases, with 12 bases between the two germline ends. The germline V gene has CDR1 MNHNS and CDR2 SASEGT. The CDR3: CASSETVQGYEQYF. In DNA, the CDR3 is TGTGCCAGCAGTGAGACGGTACAGGGCTACGAGCAGTACTTC.

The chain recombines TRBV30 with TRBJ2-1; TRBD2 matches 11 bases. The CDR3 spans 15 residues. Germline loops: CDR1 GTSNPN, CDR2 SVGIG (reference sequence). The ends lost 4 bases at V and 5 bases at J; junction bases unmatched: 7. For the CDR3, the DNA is TGTGCCTGGACCCCGGGGACTAGCGGAAACAATGAGCAGTTCTTC. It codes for CAWTPGTSGNNEQFF.

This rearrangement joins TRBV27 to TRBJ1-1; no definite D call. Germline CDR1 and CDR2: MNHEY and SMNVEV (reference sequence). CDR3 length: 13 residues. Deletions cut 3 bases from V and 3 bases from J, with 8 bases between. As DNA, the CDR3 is TGTGCCAGCAGTTTCTTTGCGGACACTGAAGCTTTCTTT. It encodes CASSFFADTEAFF.

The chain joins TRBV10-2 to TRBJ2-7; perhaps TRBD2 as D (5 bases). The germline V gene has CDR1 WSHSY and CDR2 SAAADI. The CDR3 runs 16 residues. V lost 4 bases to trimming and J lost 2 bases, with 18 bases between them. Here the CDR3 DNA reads TGCGCCAGCAGTGTACGGGAAGGACTCGGAACCTACGAGCAGTACTTC. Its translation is CASSVREGLGTYEQYF.